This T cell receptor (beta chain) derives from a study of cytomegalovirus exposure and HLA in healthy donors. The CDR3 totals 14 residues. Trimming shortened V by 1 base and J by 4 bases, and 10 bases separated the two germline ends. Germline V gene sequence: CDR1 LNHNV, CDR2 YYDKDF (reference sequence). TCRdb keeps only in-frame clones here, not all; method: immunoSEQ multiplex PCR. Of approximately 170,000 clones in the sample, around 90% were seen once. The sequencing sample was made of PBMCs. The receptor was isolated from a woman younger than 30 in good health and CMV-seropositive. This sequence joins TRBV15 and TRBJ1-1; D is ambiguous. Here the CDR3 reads CATSRVQAATEAFF. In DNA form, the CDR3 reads TGTGCCACCAGCAGAGTTCAGGCAGCCACTGAAGCTTTCTTT.